This T cell receptor (beta chain) stems from a study of blood T cell repertoires in COVID-19. The wider study: Acute and convalescent COVID-19 samples came from the United States, Italy and Spain. The analysed material was cDNA or gDNA that came from T cells, B-cell-depleted T cells, or PBMCs.

Original data processing: Quantification of nucleated cells was approximated via reference gene primer amplification. TCRdb keeps only in-frame clones here, not all; method: immunoSEQ multiplex PCR. D and trimming come from the DNA, and the V and J calls and clone size come from that table. The profile shows more than 80,000 clones, about 86% of them singletons. V was trimmed by 1 base and J by 1 base, leaving 8 bases between them. CDR1 is MGHDK and CDR2 is SYGVNS in the germline V gene. The CDR3 runs to 14 residues. The chain couples TRBV25-1 to TRBJ2-7; D ambiguous. The TCR originated in a man aged 80 or over with acute or convalescent COVID-19. The sample consisted of peripheral blood. The CDR3 nucleotides read TGTGCCAGCAGTGAATTGGCCTGGTCCTACGAGCAGTACTTC. Protein: CASSELAWSYEQYF.